One and the same sample provided the 8 T cell receptor beta chains below, sequenced in a study of response to subunit inactivated influenza vaccine. TCRdb independently ran MiXCR on the RT-PCR reads; one entry per CDR3 protein. The sample has approximately 530,000 distinct CDR3 sequences, approximately 7.3% seen once. Sequenced here: PBMCs from blood, sampled less than 30 months after vaccination. These receptor sequences come from a man in his fifties or sixties who received an inactivated influenza vaccine.

The J gene is TRBJ1-4, the V gene TRBV9, with 10 bases lining up with TRBD1. Trimming removed 4 bases from V and 6 bases from J; junction bases left unmatched: 6. The germline V gene encodes CDR1 SGDLS and CDR2 YYNGEE. This CDR3 is 15 amino acids long. DNA of the CDR3: TGTGCCAGCAGCCCTCTAGGGACAGGGGATGAAAAACTGTTTTTT. Protein sequence: CASSPLGTGDEKLFF.

This clonotype appeared many times. This sequence joins TRBV3-1 and TRBJ1-2; no clear D. CDR1 is LGHDT and CDR2 is YNNKEL in the germline V gene (reference sequence). The length of the CDR3 is 13 residues. V was cut by 0 bases and J by 5 bases, with 7 bases left in between. For the CDR3, the DNA is TGTGCCAGCAGCCAAGATCCCGGATATGGCTACACCTTC. Residues: CASSQDPGYGYTF.

This clonotype has a handful of counts. V usage is TRBV3-1 and J usage is TRBJ1-3; tentative D call: TRBD1 (6 bases). This CDR3 contains 17 residues. V lost 0 bases and J lost 0, with 12 bases in between. The germline V gene has CDR1 LGHDT and CDR2 YNNKEL (reference sequence). As DNA, the CDR3 is TGTGCCAGCAGCCAAGATAGACAGGTGCTCTCTGGAAACACCATATATTTT. This translates into CASSQDRQVLSGNTIYF.

A word on this clonotype: This clone may be a read error of a much larger clone one base away. The rearrangement links TRBV7-9 to TRBJ2-4; no firm D call. Germline CDR1 is SEHNR and CDR2 is FQNEAQ (reference sequence). The CDR3 spans 11 residues. CDR3 nucleotides: TGTGCCAGCAGCGGCCCTGACATTCGGTACTTC. Protein sequence: CASSGPDIRYF.

This clonotype was picked up a small number of times. CDR3 sequence (DNA): TGTGCCACCAGCAGAGATAATGATTGGGTTCAGCCCCAGCATTTT. Protein product: CATSRDNDWVQPQHF. The chain couples TRBV15 to TRBJ1-5, with D hard to call. The CDR3 covers 15 residues. Germline V lookup: CDR1 LNHNV, CDR2 YYDKDF (reference sequence). Deletions cut 0 bases from V and 6 bases from J, with 12 bases between.

This sequence joins TRBV6-1 and TRBJ2-2; 9 nucleotides align to TRBD1. Germline V lookup: CDR1 MNHNS, CDR2 SASEGT. CDR3 length: 14 residues. The junction had 8 bases not matched to a gene; V was cut back by 8 bases and J by 7 bases. CDR3 DNA: TGTGCCAGCCGAGACAGGGGGTGGATCGGGGAGCTGTTTTTT. Translating it yields CASRDRGWIGELFF.

The V call is TRBV6-1, the J call TRBJ2-7; 7 positions agree with TRBD2. J was trimmed by 7 bases and V by 7 bases; bases with no gene match: 10. CDR3 length: 13 residues. Germline assignment: CDR1 MNHNS and CDR2 SASEGT. The CDR3 reads CASNLLGGGEQYF. The CDR3 nucleotides read TGTGCCAGCAATCTCCTGGGCGGGGGAGAGCAGTACTTC.

The gene calls are TRBV20-1 and TRBJ2-3; 7 nucleotides line up with TRBD2. Germline values: CDR1 DFQATT, CDR2 SNEGSKA (reference sequence). Unmatched junction bases numbered 8, after V lost 3 bases and J lost 2 bases. The CDR3 consists of 15 residues. Here the CDR3 reads CSASSSSGHTDTQYF. The CDR3 DNA reads TGCAGTGCTAGTTCGTCTAGCGGACACACAGATACGCAGTATTTT.